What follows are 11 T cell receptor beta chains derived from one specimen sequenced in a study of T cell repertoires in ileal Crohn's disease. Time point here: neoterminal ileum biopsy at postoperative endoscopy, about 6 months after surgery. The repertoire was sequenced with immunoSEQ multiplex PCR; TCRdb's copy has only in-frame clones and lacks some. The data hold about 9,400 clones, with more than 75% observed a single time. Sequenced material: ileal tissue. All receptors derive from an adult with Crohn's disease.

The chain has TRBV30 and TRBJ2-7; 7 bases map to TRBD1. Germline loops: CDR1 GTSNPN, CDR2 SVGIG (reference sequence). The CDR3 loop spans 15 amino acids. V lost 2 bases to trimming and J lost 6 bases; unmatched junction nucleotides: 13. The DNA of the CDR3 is TGTGCCTGGAGTTCAAGAACAGGGGTCGAGGGCGAGCAGTACTTC. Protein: CAWSSRTGVEGEQYF.

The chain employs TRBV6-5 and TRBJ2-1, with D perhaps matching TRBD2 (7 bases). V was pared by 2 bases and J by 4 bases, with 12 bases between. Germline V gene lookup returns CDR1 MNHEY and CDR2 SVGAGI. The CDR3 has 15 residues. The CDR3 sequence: CASSYGGASYNEQFF. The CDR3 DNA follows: TGTGCCAGCAGTTACGGGGGGGCCTCTTACAATGAGCAGTTCTTC.

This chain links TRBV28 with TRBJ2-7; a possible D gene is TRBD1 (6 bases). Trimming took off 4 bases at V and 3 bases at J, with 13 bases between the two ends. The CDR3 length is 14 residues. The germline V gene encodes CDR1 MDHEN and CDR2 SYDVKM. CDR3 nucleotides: TGTGCCAGCAGTTCTCCGGACAGAGGCTACGAGCAGTACTTC. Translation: CASSSPDRGYEQYF.

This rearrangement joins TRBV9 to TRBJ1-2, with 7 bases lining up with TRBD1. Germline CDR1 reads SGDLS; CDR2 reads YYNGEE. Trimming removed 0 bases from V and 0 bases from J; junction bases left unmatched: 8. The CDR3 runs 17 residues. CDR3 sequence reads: CASSVDPTGRANYGYTF. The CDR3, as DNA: TGTGCCAGCAGCGTAGACCCGACAGGGCGAGCTAACTATGGCTACACCTTC.

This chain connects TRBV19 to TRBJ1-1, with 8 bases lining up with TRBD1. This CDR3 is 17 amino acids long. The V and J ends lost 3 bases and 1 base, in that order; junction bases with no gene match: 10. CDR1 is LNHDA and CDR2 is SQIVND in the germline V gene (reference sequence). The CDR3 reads CASSIGQGSRRNTEAFF. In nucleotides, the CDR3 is TGTGCCAGTAGTATTGGACAGGGATCCAGGAGGAACACTGAAGCTTTCTTT.

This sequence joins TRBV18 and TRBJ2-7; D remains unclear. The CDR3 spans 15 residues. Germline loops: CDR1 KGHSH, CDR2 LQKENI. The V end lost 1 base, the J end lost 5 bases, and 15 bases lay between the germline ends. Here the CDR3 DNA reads TGTGCCAGCTCACCACTTGGTTTGCAGATCGACGAGCAGTACTTC. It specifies CASSPLGLQIDEQYF.

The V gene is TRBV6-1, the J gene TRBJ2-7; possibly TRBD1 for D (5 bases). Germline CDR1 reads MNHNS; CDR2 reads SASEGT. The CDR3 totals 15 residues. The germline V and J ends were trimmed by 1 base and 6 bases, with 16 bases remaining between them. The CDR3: CASSEVRSGRGEQYF. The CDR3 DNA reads TGTGCCAGCAGTGAAGTCAGATCAGGGCGCGGCGAGCAGTACTTC.

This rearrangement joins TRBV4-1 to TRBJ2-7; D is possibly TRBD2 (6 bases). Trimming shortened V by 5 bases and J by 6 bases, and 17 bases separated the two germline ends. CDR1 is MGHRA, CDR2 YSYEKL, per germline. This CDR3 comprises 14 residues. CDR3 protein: CASSETRPSSEQYF. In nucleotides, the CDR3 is TGCGCCAGCAGCGAGACTAGGCCCTCATCCGAGCAGTACTTC.

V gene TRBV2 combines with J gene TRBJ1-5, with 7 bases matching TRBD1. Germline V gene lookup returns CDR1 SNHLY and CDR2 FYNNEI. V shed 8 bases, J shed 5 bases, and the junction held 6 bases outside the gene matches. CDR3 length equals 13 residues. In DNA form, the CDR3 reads TGTGCCAGCCTACCAGGACAGGATCAGCCCCAGCATTTT. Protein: CASLPGQDQPQHF.

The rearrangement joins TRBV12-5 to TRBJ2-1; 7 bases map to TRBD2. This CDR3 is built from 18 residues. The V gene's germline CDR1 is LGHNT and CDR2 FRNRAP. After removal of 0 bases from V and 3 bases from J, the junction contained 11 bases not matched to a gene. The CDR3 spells CASGLVRDGRTDYNEQFF. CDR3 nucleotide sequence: TGTGCTAGTGGTTTGGTAAGGGACGGGAGGACGGACTACAATGAGCAGTTCTTC.

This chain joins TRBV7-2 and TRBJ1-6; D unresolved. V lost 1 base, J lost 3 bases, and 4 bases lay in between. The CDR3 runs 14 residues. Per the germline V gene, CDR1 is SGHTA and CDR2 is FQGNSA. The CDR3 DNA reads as TGTGCCAGCAGCTTAGGAGGCTATAATTCACCCCTCCACTTT. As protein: CASSLGGYNSPLHF. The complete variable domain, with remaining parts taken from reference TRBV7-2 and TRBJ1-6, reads GAGVSQSPSNKVTEKGKDVELRCDPISGHTALYWYRQSLGQGLEFLIYFQGNSAPDKSGLPSDRFSAERTGGSVSTLTIQRTQQEDSAVYLCASSLGGYNSPLHFGNGTRLTVT.